The TCR beta chain under discussion was sequenced for a study of blood T cell repertoires in COVID-19. The CDR3 runs 15 residues. The repertoire was sequenced with immunoSEQ multiplex PCR; TCRdb's copy has only in-frame clones and lacks some. This sample has approximately 470,000 clones, with 80% to 90% found just once. This chain joins TRBV21-1 and TRBJ2-5; the table's TRBD1 call for D was not verified on the DNA. TRBV21-1 is deemed a pseudogene. This TCR was recovered from a human donor in a cohort sampled during active COVID-19. The sequencing sample was made of peripheral blood. In DNA, the CDR3 is TGTGCCAGCAGCATCCGGGACAGGGATGGAGAGACCCAGTACTTC. It yields the protein CASSIRDRDGETQYF.